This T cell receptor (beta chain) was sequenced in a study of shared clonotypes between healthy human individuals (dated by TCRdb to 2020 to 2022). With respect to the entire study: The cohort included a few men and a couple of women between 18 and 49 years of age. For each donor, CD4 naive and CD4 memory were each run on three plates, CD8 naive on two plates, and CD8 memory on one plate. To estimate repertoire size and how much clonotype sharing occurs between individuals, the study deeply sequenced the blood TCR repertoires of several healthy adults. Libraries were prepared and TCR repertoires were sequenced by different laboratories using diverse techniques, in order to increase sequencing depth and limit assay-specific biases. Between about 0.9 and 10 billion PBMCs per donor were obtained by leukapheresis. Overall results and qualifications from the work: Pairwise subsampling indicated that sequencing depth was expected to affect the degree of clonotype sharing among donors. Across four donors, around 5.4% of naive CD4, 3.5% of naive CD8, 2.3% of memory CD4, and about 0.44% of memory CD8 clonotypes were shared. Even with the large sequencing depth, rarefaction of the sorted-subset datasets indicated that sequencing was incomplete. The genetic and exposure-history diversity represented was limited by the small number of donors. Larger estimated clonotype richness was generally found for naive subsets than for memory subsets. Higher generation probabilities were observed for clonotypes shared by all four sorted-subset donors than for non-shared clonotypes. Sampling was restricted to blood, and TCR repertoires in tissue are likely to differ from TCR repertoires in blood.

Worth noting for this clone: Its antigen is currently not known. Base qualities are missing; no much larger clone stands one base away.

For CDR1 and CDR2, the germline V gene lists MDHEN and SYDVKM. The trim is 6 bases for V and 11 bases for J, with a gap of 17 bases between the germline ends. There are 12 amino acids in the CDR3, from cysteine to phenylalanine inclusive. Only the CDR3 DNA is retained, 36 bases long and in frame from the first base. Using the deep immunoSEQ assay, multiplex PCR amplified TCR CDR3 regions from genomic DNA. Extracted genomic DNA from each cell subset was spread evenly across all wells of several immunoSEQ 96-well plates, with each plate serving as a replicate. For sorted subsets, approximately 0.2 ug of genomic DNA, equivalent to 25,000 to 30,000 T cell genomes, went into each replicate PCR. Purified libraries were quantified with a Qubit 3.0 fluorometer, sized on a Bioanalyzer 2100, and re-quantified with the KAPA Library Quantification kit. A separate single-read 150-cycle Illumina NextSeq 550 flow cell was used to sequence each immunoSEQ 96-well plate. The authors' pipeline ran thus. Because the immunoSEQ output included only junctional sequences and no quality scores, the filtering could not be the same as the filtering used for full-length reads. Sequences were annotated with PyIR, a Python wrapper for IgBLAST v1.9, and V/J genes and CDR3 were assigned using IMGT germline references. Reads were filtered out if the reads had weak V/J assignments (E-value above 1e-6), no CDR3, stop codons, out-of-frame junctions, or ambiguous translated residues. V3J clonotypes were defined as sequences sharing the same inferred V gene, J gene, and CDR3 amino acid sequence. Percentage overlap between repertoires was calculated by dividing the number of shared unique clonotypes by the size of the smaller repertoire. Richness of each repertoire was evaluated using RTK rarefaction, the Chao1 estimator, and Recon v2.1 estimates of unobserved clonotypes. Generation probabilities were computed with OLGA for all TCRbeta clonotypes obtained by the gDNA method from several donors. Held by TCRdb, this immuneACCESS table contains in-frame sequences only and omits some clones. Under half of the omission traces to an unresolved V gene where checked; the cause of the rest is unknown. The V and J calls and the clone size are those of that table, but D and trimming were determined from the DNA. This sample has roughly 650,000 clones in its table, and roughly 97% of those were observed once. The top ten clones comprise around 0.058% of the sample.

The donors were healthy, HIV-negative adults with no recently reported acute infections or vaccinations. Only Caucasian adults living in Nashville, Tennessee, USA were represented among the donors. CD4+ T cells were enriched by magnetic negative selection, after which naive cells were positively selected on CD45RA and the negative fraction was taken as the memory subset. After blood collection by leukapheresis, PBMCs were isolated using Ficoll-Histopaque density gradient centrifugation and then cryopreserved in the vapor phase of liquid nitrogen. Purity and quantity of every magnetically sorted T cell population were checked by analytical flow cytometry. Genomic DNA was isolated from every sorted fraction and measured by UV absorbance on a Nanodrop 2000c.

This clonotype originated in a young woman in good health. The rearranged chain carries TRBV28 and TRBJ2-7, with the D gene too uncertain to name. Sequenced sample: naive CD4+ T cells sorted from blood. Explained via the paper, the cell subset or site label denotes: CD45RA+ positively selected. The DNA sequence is TGTGCCAGCAGCACACCCCCAGTGGCTGAGTACTTC. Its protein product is CASSTPPVAEYF.